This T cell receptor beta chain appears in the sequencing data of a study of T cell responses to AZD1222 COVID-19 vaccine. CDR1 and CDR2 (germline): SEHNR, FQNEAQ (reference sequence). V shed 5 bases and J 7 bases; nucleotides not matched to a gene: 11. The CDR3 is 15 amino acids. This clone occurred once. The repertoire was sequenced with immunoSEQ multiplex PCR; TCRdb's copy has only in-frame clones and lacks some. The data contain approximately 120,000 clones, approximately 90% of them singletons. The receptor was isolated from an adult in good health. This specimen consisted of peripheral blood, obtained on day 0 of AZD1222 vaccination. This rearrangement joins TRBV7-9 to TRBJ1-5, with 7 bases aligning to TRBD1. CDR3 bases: TGTGCCAGCAGCGACGGGACAGCTTCTGACCAGCCCCAGCATTTT. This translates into CASSDGTASDQPQHF.